The clone carrying this T cell receptor (beta chain) occurred a few times. Its antigen is unidentified. The data were taken from a study of cytomegalovirus exposure and HLA in healthy donors. PCR involved 60 Vbeta and 13 Jbeta primers. Only in-frame clones appear in the TCRdb table, and some are missing; sequencing was by immunoSEQ multiplex PCR. The data contain 110,000 or so clones, about 12% of them singletons. Regarding the study as a whole: When a later analysis was performed, an Asian-associated ancestry cluster reportedly had fewer N-insertions than the roughly 700-donor mean. When analyzed later, a missense DCLRE1C variant was found to be linked to TCR beta V- and J-gene trimming.

This clonotype was sampled from a man aged 35 to 55 in good health and CMV-seropositive. The sample comprised PBMCs.

The DNA for the CDR3 is TGCGCCAGCAGCTTGGAGGGACTCACCGGTCGTGGCTACACCTTC. Translation gives CASSLEGLTGRGYTF. The J gene is TRBJ1-2, the V gene TRBV5-1, with D possibly matching TRBD1 (5 bases). Germline CDR1 and CDR2: SGHRS and YFSETQ. V was clipped by 0 bases and J by 7 bases, with 16 bases between them. The CDR3 has 15 residues. The whole variable domain, filled in from reference TRBV5-1 and TRBJ1-2, reads KAGVTQTPRYLIKTRGQQVTLSCSPISGHRSVSWYQQTPGQGLQFLFEYFSETQRNKGNFPGRFSGRQFSNSRSEMNVSTLELGDSALYLCASSLEGLTGRGYTFGSGTRLTVV.